This T cell receptor beta chain was sequenced in a study of blood T cell repertoires in COVID-19. Produced via immunoSEQ multiplex PCR; TCRdb's table is partial and in-frame only. This sample has 250,000 to 400,000 clones, with about nine tenths found just once. Sequenced: peripheral blood. The receptor's source is a young woman with COVID-19, enrolled during active disease.

Here the CDR3 reads CASSLGFWTGEETQYF. The CDR3 DNA sequence: TGTGCCAGCAGCCTAGGGTTTTGGACAGGGGAAGAGACCCAGTACTTC. The chain is built from TRBV7-8 and TRBJ2-5; 9 positions match TRBD1. CDR1 is SGHVS, CDR2 FQNEAQ, per germline. The CDR3 length is 16 residues. With 5 bases clipped from V and 3 bases from J, the junction kept 10 bases outside the gene matches.